The table lists the clone carrying this T cell receptor (beta chain) with a count of one. Data came from immunoSEQ multiplex PCR; TCRdb stores just in-frame clones and leaves some out. The sample holds about 140,000 clones, around nine tenths seen once. The ends lost 5 bases at V and 1 base at J; junction bases unmatched: 5. CDR1 is SEHNR, CDR2 FQNEAQ, per germline (reference sequence). The CDR3 is made up of 14 amino acids. The record originates from a study of T cell responses to AZD1222 COVID-19 vaccine. This clonotype was sampled from an adult in good health. The chain combines TRBV7-9 with TRBJ2-7, with 7 positions matching TRBD1. Sample: peripheral blood, taken on day 0 of AZD1222 vaccination. In DNA form, the CDR3 reads TGTGCCAGCAGCCTAGGGGGCGCATCCTACGAGCAGTACTTC. Translation: CASSLGGASYEQYF.